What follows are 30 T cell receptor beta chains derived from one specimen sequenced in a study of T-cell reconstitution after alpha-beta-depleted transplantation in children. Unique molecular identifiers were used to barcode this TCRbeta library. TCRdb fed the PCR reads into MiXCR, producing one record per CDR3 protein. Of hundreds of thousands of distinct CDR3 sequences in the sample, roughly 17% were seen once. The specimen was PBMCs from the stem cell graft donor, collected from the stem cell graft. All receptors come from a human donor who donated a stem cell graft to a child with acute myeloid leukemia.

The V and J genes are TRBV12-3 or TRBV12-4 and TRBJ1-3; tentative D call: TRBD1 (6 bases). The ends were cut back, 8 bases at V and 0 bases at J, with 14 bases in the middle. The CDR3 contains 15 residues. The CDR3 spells CASSQGLYSGNTIYF. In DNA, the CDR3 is TGTGCCAGCTCCCAGGGGTTATACTCTGGAAACACCATATATTTT.

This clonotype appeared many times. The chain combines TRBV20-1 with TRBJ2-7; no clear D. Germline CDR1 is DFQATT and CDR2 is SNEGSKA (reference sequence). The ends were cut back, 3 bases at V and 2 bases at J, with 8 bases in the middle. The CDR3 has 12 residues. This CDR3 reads CSARAVTYEQYV. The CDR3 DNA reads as TGCAGTGCTAGGGCAGTGACCTACGAGCAGTACGTC.

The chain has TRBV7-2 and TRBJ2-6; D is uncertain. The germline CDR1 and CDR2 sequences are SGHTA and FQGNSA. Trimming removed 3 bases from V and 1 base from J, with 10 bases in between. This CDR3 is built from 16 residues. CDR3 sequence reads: CASSLGSGSGANVLTF. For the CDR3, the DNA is TGTGCCAGCAGCTTGGGGTCCGGGTCTGGGGCCAACGTCCTGACTTTC.

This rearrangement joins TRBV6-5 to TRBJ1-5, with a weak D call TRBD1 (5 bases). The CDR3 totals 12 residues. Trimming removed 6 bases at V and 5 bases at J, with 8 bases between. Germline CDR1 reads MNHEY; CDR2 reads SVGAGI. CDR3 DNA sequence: TGTGCCAGCAGGCAGGGCGATCAGCCCCAGCATTTT. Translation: CASRQGDQPQHF.

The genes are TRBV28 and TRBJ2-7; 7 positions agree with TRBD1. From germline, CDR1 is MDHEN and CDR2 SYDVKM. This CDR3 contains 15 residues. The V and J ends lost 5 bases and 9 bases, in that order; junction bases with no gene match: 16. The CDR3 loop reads CASSTRTGSAWRQYV. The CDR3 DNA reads TGTGCCAGCAGTACCCGGACAGGCTCGGCCTGGAGGCAGTACGTC.

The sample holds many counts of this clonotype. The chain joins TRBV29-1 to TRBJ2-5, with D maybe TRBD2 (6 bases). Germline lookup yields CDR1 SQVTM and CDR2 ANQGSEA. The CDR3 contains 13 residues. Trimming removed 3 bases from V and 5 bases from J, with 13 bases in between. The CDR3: CSVDRTAGETQYF. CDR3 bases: TGCAGCGTTGACCGGACCGCGGGGGAGACCCAGTACTTC.

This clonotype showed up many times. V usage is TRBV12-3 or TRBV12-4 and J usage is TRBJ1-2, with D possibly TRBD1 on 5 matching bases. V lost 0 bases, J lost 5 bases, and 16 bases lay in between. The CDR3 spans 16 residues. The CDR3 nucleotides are TGTGCCAGCAGTTTAGCTTCAGGGCCCTCTGTGTATGGCTACACCTTC. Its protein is CASSLASGPSVYGYTF.

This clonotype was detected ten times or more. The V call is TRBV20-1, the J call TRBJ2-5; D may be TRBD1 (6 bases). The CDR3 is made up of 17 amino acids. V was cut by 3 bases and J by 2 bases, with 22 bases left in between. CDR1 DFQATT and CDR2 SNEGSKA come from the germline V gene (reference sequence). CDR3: CSASGQGRSTIQETQYF. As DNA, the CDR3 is TGCAGTGCTAGCGGGCAGGGGCGATCCACAATTCAAGAGACCCAGTACTTC.

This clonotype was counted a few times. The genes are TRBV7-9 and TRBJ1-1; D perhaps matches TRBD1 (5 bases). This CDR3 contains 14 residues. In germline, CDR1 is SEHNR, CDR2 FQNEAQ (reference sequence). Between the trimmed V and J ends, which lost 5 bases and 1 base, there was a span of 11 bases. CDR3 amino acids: CASSQPDRNTEAFF. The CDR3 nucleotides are TGTGCCAGCAGCCAACCCGACAGGAACACTGAAGCTTTCTTT.

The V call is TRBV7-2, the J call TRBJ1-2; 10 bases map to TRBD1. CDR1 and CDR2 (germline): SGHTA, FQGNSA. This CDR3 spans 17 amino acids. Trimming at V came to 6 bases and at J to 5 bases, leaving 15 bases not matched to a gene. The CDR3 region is CASRPTRGGQGKYGYTF. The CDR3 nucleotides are TGTGCCAGCAGACCCACCCGAGGGGGACAGGGGAAGTATGGCTACACCTTC.

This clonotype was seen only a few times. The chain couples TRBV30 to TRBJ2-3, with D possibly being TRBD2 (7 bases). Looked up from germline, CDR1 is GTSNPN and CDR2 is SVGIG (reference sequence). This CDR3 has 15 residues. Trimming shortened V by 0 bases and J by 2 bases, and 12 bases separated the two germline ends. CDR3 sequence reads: CAWSVGRGHTDTQYF. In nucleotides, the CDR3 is TGTGCCTGGAGTGTTGGGCGGGGGCACACAGATACGCAGTATTTT.

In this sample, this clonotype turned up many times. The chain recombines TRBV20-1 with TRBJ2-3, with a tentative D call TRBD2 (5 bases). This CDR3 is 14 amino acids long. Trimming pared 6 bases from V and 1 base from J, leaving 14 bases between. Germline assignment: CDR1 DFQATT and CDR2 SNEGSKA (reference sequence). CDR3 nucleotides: TGCAGTGCCCGTGACGGGGTGGGCACAGATACGCAGTATTTT. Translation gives CSARDGVGTDTQYF.

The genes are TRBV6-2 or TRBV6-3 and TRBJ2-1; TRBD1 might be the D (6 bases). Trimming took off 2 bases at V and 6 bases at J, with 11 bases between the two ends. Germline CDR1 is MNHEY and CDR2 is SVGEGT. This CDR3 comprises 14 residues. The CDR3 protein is CASSYGGMGNEQFF. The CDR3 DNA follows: TGTGCCAGCAGTTACGGGGGCATGGGCAATGAGCAGTTCTTC.

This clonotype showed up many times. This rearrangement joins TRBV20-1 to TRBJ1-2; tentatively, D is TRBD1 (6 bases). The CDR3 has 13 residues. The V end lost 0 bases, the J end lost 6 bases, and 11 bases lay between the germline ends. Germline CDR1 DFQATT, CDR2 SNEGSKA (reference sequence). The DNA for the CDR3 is TGCAGTGCTAGAGATCGAGGGGGAAATGGCTACACCTTC. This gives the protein CSARDRGGNGYTF.

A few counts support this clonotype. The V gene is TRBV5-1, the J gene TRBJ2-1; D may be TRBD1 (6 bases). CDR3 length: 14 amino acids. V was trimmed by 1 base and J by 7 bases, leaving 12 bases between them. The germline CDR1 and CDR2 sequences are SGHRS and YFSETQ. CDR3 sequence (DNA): TGCGCCAGCAGCTTGTCTACAGGGCTGAATGAGCAGTTCTTC. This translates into CASSLSTGLNEQFF.

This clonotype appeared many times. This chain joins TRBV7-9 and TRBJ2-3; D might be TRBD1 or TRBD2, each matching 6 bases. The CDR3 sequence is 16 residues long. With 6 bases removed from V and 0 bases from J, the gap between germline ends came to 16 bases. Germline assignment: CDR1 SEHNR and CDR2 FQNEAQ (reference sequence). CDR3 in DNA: TGTGCCAGCAGTTACCATCAGGGGACTAGCACAGATACGCAGTATTTT. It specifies CASSYHQGTSTDTQYF.

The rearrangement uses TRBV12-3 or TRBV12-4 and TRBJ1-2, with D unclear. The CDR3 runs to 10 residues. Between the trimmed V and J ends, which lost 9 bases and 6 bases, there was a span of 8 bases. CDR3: CASRGDGYTF. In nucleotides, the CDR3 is TGTGCCAGTCGGGGTGATGGCTACACCTTC.

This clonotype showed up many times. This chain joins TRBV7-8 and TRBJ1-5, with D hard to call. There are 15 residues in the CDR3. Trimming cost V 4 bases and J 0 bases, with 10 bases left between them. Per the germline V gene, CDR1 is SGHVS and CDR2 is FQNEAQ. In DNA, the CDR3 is TGTGCCAGCAGCTCGACACATTATAGCAATCAGCCCCAGCATTTT. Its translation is CASSSTHYSNQPQHF.

CDR3 sequence: CASRRQNQETQYF. The CDR3 region has the DNA TGTGCCAGCAGAAGACAGAACCAAGAGACCCAGTACTTC. V gene TRBV7-9 combines with J gene TRBJ2-5, with a possible D match to TRBD1 (5 bases). CDR1 is SEHNR and CDR2 is FQNEAQ in the germline V gene (reference sequence). Trimming cost V 6 bases and J 0 bases, with 8 bases left between them. The CDR3 consists of 13 residues.

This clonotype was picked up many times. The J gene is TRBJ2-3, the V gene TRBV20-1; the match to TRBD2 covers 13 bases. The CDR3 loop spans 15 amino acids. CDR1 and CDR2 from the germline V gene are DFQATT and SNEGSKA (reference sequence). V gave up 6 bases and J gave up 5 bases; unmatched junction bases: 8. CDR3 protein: CSAKLAGGPIDTQYF. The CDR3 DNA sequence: TGCAGTGCCAAACTAGCGGGGGGGCCGATAGATACGCAGTATTTT.

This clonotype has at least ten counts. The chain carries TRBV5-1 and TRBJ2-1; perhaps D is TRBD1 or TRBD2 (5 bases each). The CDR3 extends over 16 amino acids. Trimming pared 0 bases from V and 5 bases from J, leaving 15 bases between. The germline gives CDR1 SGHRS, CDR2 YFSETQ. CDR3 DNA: TGCGCCAGCAGCTTGGTAGTCGGGACGAAACACAATGAGCAGTTCTTC. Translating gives CASSLVVGTKHNEQFF.

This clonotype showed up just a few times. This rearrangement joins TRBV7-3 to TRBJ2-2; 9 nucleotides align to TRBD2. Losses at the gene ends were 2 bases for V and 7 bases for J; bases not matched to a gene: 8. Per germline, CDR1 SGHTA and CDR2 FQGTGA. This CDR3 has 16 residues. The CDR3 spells CASSLLAGGPSGELFF. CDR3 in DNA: TGTGCCAGCAGCTTACTCGCGGGGGGGCCGAGCGGGGAGCTGTTTTTT.

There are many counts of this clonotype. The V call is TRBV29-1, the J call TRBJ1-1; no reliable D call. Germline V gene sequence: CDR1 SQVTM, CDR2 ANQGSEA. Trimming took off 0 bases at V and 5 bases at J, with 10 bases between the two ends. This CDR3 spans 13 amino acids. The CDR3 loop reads CSVEESGKTEAFF. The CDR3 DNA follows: TGCAGCGTTGAAGAGTCAGGAAAGACTGAAGCTTTCTTT.

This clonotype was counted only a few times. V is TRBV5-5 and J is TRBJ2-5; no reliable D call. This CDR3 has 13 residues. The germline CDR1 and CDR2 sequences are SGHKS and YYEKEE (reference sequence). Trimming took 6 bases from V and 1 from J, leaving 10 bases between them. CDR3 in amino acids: CASTTVSQETQYF. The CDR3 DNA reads TGTGCCAGCACCACGGTATCCCAAGAGACCCAGTACTTC.

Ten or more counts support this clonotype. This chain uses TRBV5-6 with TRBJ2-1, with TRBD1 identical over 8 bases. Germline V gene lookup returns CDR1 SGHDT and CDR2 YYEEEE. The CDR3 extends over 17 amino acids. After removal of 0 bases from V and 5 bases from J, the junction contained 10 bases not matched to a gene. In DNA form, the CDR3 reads TGTGCCAGCAGCTTGGTTCGCAGCGGACAGGGACACAATGAGCAGTTCTTC. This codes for CASSLVRSGQGHNEQFF.

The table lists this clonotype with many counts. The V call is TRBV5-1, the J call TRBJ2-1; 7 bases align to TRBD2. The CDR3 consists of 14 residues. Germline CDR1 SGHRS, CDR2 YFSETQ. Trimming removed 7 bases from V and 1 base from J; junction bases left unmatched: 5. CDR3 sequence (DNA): TGCGCCAGCTCTGGGGGGGAGTCCTACAATGAGCAGTTCTTC. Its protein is CASSGGESYNEQFF.

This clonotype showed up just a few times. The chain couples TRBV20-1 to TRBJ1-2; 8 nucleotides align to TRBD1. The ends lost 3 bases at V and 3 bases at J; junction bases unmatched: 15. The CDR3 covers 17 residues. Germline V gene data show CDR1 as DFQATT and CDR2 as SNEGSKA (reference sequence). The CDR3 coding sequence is TGCAGTGCTAGGACAGGGGATGGGGGCTTAGGAGACTATGGCTACACCTTC. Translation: CSARTGDGGLGDYGYTF.

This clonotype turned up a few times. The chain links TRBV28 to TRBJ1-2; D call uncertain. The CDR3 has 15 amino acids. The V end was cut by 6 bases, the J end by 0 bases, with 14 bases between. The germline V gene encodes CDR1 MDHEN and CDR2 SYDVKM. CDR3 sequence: CASRGNLVSNYGYTF. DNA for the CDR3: TGTGCCAGCAGGGGGAACCTCGTCTCTAACTATGGCTACACCTTC.

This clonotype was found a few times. In DNA form, the CDR3 reads TGTGCCAGCAGATCCACGGGACTATCGGGGTTGAATGAGCAGTTCTTC. It encodes CASRSTGLSGLNEQFF. The chain combines TRBV6-5 with TRBJ2-1, with 7 bases matching TRBD2. The germline V gene encodes CDR1 MNHEY and CDR2 SVGAGI. CDR3 length: 16 residues. V lost 6 bases and J lost 7; bases outside the gene matches: 15.

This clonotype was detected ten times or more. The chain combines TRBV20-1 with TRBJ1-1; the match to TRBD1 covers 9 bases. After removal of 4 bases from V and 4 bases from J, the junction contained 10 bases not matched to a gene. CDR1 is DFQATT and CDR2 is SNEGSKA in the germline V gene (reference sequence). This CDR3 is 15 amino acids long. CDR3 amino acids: CSATHRNRGLTEAFF. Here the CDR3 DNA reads TGCAGTGCTACACATAGGAACAGGGGGCTCACTGAAGCTTTCTTT.